This T cell receptor beta chain was retrieved from a study of blood T cell repertoires in COVID-19. About the study: Whether acute or convalescent, the COVID-19 samples came from the United States, Italy and Spain.

V gave up 0 bases and J gave up 6 bases, with 7 bases separating them. The V gene's germline CDR1 is SGHTS and CDR2 YDEGEE. This CDR3 region has 14 residues. Here immunoSEQ multiplex PCR was the method, and the copy in TCRdb shows in-frame clones only, minus some. Of some 300,000 clones listed, 70% to 90% were seen once; the top ten hold roughly 14%. Sequenced material: peripheral blood. The clonotype comes from a woman between 70 and 85 years old with COVID-19, enrolled during active disease. The V gene is TRBV5-8, the J gene TRBJ1-6; D remains unclear. CDR3 sequence reads: CASSLGGFNSPLHF. CDR3 sequence (DNA): TGTGCCAGCAGCTTGGGAGGGTTTAATTCACCCCTCCACTTT.